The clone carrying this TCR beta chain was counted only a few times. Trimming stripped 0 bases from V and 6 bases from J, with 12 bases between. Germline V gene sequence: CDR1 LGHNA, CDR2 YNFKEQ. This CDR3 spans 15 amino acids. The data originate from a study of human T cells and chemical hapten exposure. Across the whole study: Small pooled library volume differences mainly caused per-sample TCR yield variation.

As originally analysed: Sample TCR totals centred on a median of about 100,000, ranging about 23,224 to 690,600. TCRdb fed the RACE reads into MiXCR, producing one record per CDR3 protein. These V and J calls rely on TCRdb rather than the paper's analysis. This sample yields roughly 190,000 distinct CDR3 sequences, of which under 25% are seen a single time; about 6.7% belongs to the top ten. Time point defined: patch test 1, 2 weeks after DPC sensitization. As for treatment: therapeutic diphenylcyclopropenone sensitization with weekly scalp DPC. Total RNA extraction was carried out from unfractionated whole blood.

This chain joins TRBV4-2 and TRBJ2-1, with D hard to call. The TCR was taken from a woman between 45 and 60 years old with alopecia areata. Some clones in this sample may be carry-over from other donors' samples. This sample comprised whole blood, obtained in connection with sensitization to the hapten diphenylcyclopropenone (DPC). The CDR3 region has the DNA TGTGCCAGCAGCCAAGAGCTTTCATTGGGCAATGAGCAGTTCTTC. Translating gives CASSQELSLGNEQFF.